This T cell receptor beta chain appears in the sequencing data of a study of cytotoxic CD8 clonotypes in ibrutinib-treated CLL. The overall study: The samples contained over 250,000 productive templates on average. They also contained an average of approximately 94,000 productive rearrangements. General observations from the study: On treatment, the uncommon public clonotypes contracted or remained stable.

The CDR3 is 17 residues long. Germline CDR1 SEHNR, CDR2 FQNEAQ (reference sequence). The V gene lost 5 bases and the J gene lost 4 bases, with 21 bases spanning the gap. Depths of 1 in 200,000 to 1 in 1 million T cells were the sequencing target. Measured with immunoSEQ multiplex PCR; TCRdb has only the in-frame clones, and not every one. Found here are 200,000 or so clones, just under 80% of them singletons; the top ten hold about an eighth. Extraction of around 2 micrograms of genomic DNA from cryopreserved PBMCs supplied material for TCR beta libraries. This clone showed up just once. Antigen specificity is unknown.

The source is a human donor with chronic lymphocytic leukemia. V usage is TRBV7-9 and J usage is TRBJ2-1, with unresolved D. Sequencing used PBMCs, obtained after 12 months of ibrutinib treatment. The CDR3 loop reads CASSASPPQRLYNEQFF. CDR3 coding DNA: TGTGCCAGCAGCGCCAGCCCCCCACAGAGGCTTTACAATGAGCAGTTCTTC. The full variable domain, rest sourced from reference TRBV7-9 and TRBJ2-1, is DTGVSQNPRHKITKRGQNVTFRCDPISEHNRLYWYRQTLGQGPEFLTYFQNEAQLEKSRLLSDRFSAERPKGSFSTLEIQRTEQGDSAMYLCASSASPPQRLYNEQFFGPGTRLTVL.